These T cell receptor beta chains were read from a single sample in a study of OX40 agonist ivuxolimab in advanced cancers. The assay was immunoSEQ multiplex PCR, and TCRdb's table has in-frame clones only and misses some. Of around 72,000 clones in the sample, approximately 91% were seen once. The input for sequencing was CD4+ or CD8+ T cells sorted from blood, taken in a trial of the OX40 agonist ivuxolimab. The receptors were gathered from an adult with an advanced solid tumor such as melanoma, head and neck, liver or kidney cancer. Each CDR3 is given without its conserved first and last residue. D genes are given only for firm matches.

d_call j_call v_call cdr3_aa
. TRBJ2-5 TRBV5-1 ASKRSEETQY
. TRBJ2-1 TRBV2 ASNRLVAGNEQF
. TRBJ1-2 TRBV14 ASSQRAPGEPNYGYT
. TRBJ1-1 TRBV6-5 ASSYSISKGLGEAF
. TRBJ1-1 TRBV7-2 ASSPRGWGVTEAF
. TRBJ1-1 TRBV19 ASSIGTVNTEAF
TRBD2 TRBJ2-2 TRBV4-1 ASSQRERGTGELF
TRBD2 TRBJ2-5 TRBV27 ASSPTGTTKETQY
TRBD1 TRBJ1-5 TRBV5-1 ASSLGQGDWGNQPQH
. TRBJ1-5 TRBV7-2 ASSAVGGQPQH
. TRBJ1-4 TRBV28 ASSPGGGNEKLF
. TRBJ2-6 TRBV5-4 ASSLDLGGANVLT
TRBD2 TRBJ2-1 TRBV6-4 ASSVLSGSSYNEQF
. TRBJ2-2 TRBV2 ASTSRQRSSGELF
. TRBJ1-6 TRBV28 ASGQGLSPLH
. TRBJ1-1 TRBV6-1 ASSVAPPSYLGTEAF
. TRBJ2-3 TRBV7-9 ASSSPRESGTDTQY
. TRBJ1-3 TRBV6-1 ASSETRSSGNTIY
. TRBJ1-2 TRBV4-2 ASSQVSRDGYT
. TRBJ1-3 TRBV10-1 ASSESPGNTIY
. TRBJ2-3 TRBV5-1 ASSLGRSTDTQY
TRBD2 TRBJ2-3 TRBV19 ASSIQAGKPTDTQY
. TRBJ1-5 TRBV6-5 ASTPQGGVGQPQH
TRBD2 TRBJ2-2 TRBV5-5 ASSSSTSGGTTGELF
. TRBJ2-2 TRBV6-4 ASSDSGWAANTGELF
. TRBJ2-2 TRBV19 ASSAPGVRNTGELF
. TRBJ2-3 TRBV5-1 ASSLGGLSTDTQY
TRBD2 TRBJ2-3 TRBV10-3 AISPTSGLTDTQY
. TRBJ2-1 TRBV11-3 ASSLSTTRYNEQF
. TRBJ2-7 TRBV29-1 SVGRDLSSYEQY
. TRBJ1-3 TRBV28 ASSLATAGASGNTIY
. TRBJ2-7 TRBV28 ASSLGAEY
. TRBJ2-7 TRBV15 ATSRGRSEPALYEQY
. TRBJ2-1 TRBV28 ASSPSDSSSWQF
. TRBJ1-4 TRBV6-5 ASARQAETEKLF
TRBD1 TRBJ1-4 TRBV18 ASGTGQDNEKLF
. TRBJ1-1 TRBV18 ASSEGGDTEAF
TRBD2 TRBJ2-1 TRBV6-5 ASSFSGRGSGNEQF
TRBD1 TRBJ1-5 TRBV5-8 ASSRWTGDQPQH
. TRBJ1-6 TRBV7-2 ASSLGAGSSPLH
. TRBJ2-7 TRBV28 ASTQGYRYEQY
. TRBJ1-1 TRBV5-6 ASSPDRRNTEAF
. TRBJ1-1 TRBV7-9 ASSSEQGTEAF
. TRBJ1-1 TRBV7-9 ASSTLGGAVSEAF
TRBD1 TRBJ1-4 TRBV7-9 ASSFRQGEKLF
. TRBJ1-1 TRBV30 AWSVGGRTEAF
. TRBJ2-7 TRBV5-1 ASSLAFRGHEQY
. TRBJ1-1 TRBV7-8 ASSSLRGNTEAF
. TRBJ2-7 TRBV7-9 ASSLAVGTGLY
. TRBJ2-3 TRBV4-1 ASSQDQPGRRTDTQY
. TRBJ1-1 TRBV7-9 ASSPPGPGTEAF
TRBD1 TRBJ2-4 TRBV7-2 ASSSKLTGGDIQY
. TRBJ2-7 TRBV18 ASSSNWGKGYEQY
. TRBJ2-6 TRBV19 ASSTPGTGANVLT
TRBD1 TRBJ1-2 TRBV11-3 ASSIEGAYGYT
TRBD1 TRBJ1-2 TRBV6-1 ASNPRTGGNYGYT
. TRBJ2-1 TRBV5-5 ASSLVGSYNEQF